This TCR beta chain was retrieved from a study of blood T cell repertoires in COVID-19. About the study: PBMCs, B-cell-depleted T cells, or T cells provided the cDNA or gDNA that made up the material.

Participants, about 18 to 90 years old, spanned under 25 US areas. The method was immunoSEQ multiplex PCR; TCRdb's version includes in-frame clones alone and lacks a portion of them. Among 490,000 or so clones, approximately 91% were seen once, and the ten largest hold around 7.9%. This CDR3 has 14 amino acids. Germline lookup yields CDR1 MGHRA and CDR2 YSYEKL. The V and J ends lost 0 bases and 8 bases respectively, with 13 bases between them. This receptor was identified in a woman aged 55 to 70 who had recovered from COVID-19. The specimen sequenced was PBMCs or T cells enriched from blood (not recorded which). The J gene is TRBJ1-2, the V gene TRBV4-1, with a tentative D call TRBD1 (5 bases). CDR3 amino acids: CASSQDVGLRGYTF. CDR3 DNA: TGCGCCAGCAGCCAAGATGTGGGACTACGGGGCTACACCTTC.